The 25 T cell receptor beta chains presented below share a single source sample, sequenced in a study of cytomegalovirus exposure and HLA in healthy donors (TCRdb year 2017). The method behind the library was the immunoSEQ multiplex PCR assay. TCRdb re-hosts the immuneACCESS table, in-frame sequences only. Its copies lack some clones; in the studies checked, an unresolved V gene accounts for under half of them, and the cause for the rest is not known. The sample profile shows roughly 76,000 clones; roughly 94% of them were found once. Around 1.5% of the sample is in the top ten clones. The sequencing sample was made of PBMCs. The receptors originated from a man between 18 and 29 years old in good health and CMV-seropositive.

V and J are TRBV5-1 and TRBJ2-7; 9 bases line up with TRBD1. Trimming took 4 bases from V and 7 from J; bases not matched to a gene: 12. This CDR3 has 15 residues. CDR1 is SGHRS and CDR2 is YFSETQ in the germline V gene. CDR3 DNA: TGCGCCAGCAGCACAACAGGGGGCGGGACGCGGGAGCAGTACTTC. It codes for CASSTTGGGTREQYF.

This clone was seen a single time. The V and J genes are TRBV11-2 and TRBJ1-2; D is unresolved. The CDR3 is 16 residues long. V was shortened by 5 bases and J by 3 bases, with 19 bases between the two germline ends. Per germline, CDR1 SGHAT and CDR2 FQNNGV. The CDR3 coding sequence is TGTGCCAGCAGCCACATCCGCGGGGAGTCGGACTATGGCTACACCTTC. It specifies CASSHIRGESDYGYTF.

The rearrangement links TRBV11-2 to TRBJ2-1, with D maybe TRBD1 (5 bases). This CDR3 is 15 amino acids long. From germline, CDR1 is SGHAT and CDR2 FQNNGV. The germline V and J ends were trimmed by 7 bases and 5 bases, with 18 bases remaining between them. The chain's CDR3 is CASTPRQGTDNEQFF. The CDR3 DNA sequence: TGTGCCAGCACCCCCCGGCAGGGTACCGACAATGAGCAGTTCTTC.

The genes are TRBV28 and TRBJ1-2; 8 nucleotides agree with TRBD1. The V segment lost 5 bases and the J segment 5 bases; nucleotides outside the gene matches: 7. Germline CDR1 and CDR2: MDHEN and SYDVKM. CDR3 length: 14 residues. Here the CDR3 reads CASSLTDRGYGYTF. CDR3 coding DNA: TGTGCCAGCAGTCTGACCGACAGGGGATATGGCTACACCTTC.

This clone was detected only once. The chain employs TRBV27 and TRBJ1-2; TRBD1 matches 9 bases. Germline V gives CDR1 MNHEY, CDR2 SMNVEV (reference sequence). The V segment lost 1 base and the J segment 2 bases; nucleotides outside the gene matches: 5. The CDR3 is 16 residues long. The CDR3 protein is CASSLYTGGANYGYTF. The CDR3 coding sequence is TGTGCCAGCAGTTTATATACAGGGGGCGCAAACTATGGCTACACCTTC.

CDR3 in amino acids: CASSYSYRDNYGYTF. The CDR3 region has the DNA TGTGCCAGCAGTTACTCGTACAGAGATAACTATGGCTACACCTTC. The chain couples TRBV6-5 to TRBJ1-2; D not resolved. CDR3 size: 15 residues. CDR1 MNHEY and CDR2 SVGAGI come from the germline V gene. Trimming removed 0 bases at V and 1 base at J, with 9 bases between.

The rearrangement uses TRBV4-2 and TRBJ2-7, with 9 bases lining up with TRBD2. The V gene end was trimmed by 1 base and the J gene end by 5 bases; junction bases not matched to a gene: 12. Germline V CDR1 and CDR2: LGHNA, YNFKEQ. The CDR3 is 17 residues long. The CDR3 protein is CASSQGTLAGTSDEQYF. CDR3 nucleotides: TGTGCCAGCAGCCAAGGAACTCTAGCGGGAACCTCAGACGAGCAGTACTTC.

V and J are TRBV28 and TRBJ2-7; tentative D call: TRBD1 (5 bases). Per the germline V gene, CDR1 is MDHEN and CDR2 is SYDVKM. The CDR3 is made up of 15 amino acids. The V gene lost 3 bases and the J gene lost 3 bases, with 15 bases spanning the gap. CDR3 in amino acids: CASSFAGLSNYEQYF. The CDR3 DNA reads as TGTGCCAGCAGTTTTGCAGGGCTCTCCAACTACGAGCAGTACTTC.

The chain uses TRBV25-1 and TRBJ1-1, with D possibly TRBD1 on 6 matching bases. The CDR3 is made up of 13 amino acids. Germline CDR1 is MGHDK and CDR2 is SYGVNS. Trimming took 5 bases from V and 6 from J, leaving 13 bases between them. As DNA, the CDR3 is TGTGCCAGCAGTTATCAGGGGTTCGCTGAAGCTTTCTTT. This encodes CASSYQGFAEAFF. The whole variable domain, remainder taken from reference TRBV25-1 and TRBJ1-1, is EADIYQTPRYLVIGTGKKITLECSQTMGHDKMYWYQQDPGMELHLIHYSYGVNSTEKGDLSSESTVSRIRTEHFPLTLESARPSHTSQYLCASSYQGFAEAFFGQGTRLTVV.

This rearrangement joins TRBV6-5 to TRBJ1-2; possibly TRBD1 for D (6 bases). The ends were cut back, 0 bases at V and 4 bases at J, with 15 bases in the middle. The CDR3 runs 16 residues. Per the germline V gene, CDR1 is MNHEY and CDR2 is SVGAGI. The CDR3 reads CASSYSINREFYGYTF. The CDR3, as DNA: TGTGCCAGCAGTTACTCGATTAACAGGGAATTCTATGGCTACACCTTC.

V usage is TRBV27 and J usage is TRBJ2-5, with D perhaps matching TRBD2 (5 bases). The CDR3 is 14 amino acids. Trimming stripped 8 bases from V and 4 bases from J, with 17 bases between. The germline gives CDR1 MNHEY, CDR2 SMNVEV (reference sequence). CDR3 residues: CASGREGRPETQYF. CDR3 nucleotides: TGTGCCAGCGGCAGAGAGGGTAGACCAGAGACCCAGTACTTC.

V is TRBV19 and J is TRBJ1-2; possible D gene TRBD1, 5 bases. Per the germline V gene, CDR1 is LNHDA and CDR2 is SQIVND (reference sequence). The CDR3 has 16 residues. V was clipped by 7 bases and J by 4 bases, with 22 bases between them. The CDR3 nucleotides are TGTGCCAGTATCCCTGGGGGGTCGTCTGCTCCCTATGGCTACACCTTC. Translated, it gives CASIPGGSSAPYGYTF.

The chain uses TRBV5-1 and TRBJ2-3; 9 bases line up with TRBD2. J lost 5 bases, V lost 5 bases, and 6 bases had no gene match. Germline V lookup: CDR1 SGHRS, CDR2 YFSETQ. The CDR3 runs to 14 residues. The CDR3 spells CASSLAGPGDTQYF. CDR3 sequence (DNA): TGCGCCAGCAGTCTAGCGGGGCCGGGAGATACGCAGTATTTT. Full variable domain (missing parts from reference TRBV5-1 and TRBJ2-3): KAGVTQTPRYLIKTRGQQVTLSCSPISGHRSVSWYQQTPGQGLQFLFEYFSETQRNKGNFPGRFSGRQFSNSRSEMNVSTLELGDSALYLCASSLAGPGDTQYFGPGTRLTVL.

This chain uses TRBV4-1 with TRBJ2-7, with D perhaps TRBD2 (6 bases). From germline, CDR1 is MGHRA and CDR2 YSYEKL. CDR3 size: 15 residues. V lost 1 base to trimming and J lost 4 bases, with 14 bases between them. CDR3 loop: CASSQVEGSLYEQYF. In nucleotides, the CDR3 is TGCGCCAGCAGCCAAGTGGAGGGGAGCCTTTACGAGCAGTACTTC.

The chain joins TRBV25-1 to TRBJ2-7; D is perhaps TRBD2 (5 bases). The CDR3 spans 15 residues. Germline V gene lookup returns CDR1 MGHDK and CDR2 SYGVNS. The V end lost 0 bases, the J end lost 5 bases, and 14 bases lay between the germline ends. CDR3 residues: CASSEYSVVDHEQYF. The CDR3 DNA follows: TGTGCCAGCAGTGAATATAGCGTAGTAGACCACGAGCAGTACTTC.

This clone was seen once. J is TRBJ2-1 and V is TRBV5-1, with 7 bases matching TRBD1. The germline gives CDR1 SGHRS, CDR2 YFSETQ. V dropped 3 bases and J dropped 3; count of bases not matched to a gene: 6. The CDR3 loop spans 15 amino acids. The CDR3 DNA is TGCGCCAGCAGCTCTGACAGGGTTCACTACAATGAGCAGTTCTTC. Translation: CASSSDRVHYNEQFF.

The chain carries TRBV11-2 and TRBJ2-5, with 16 bases matching TRBD2. The CDR3 length is 14 residues. V lost 5 bases and J lost 13; bases outside the gene matches: 7. The germline gives CDR1 SGHAT, CDR2 FQNNGV. CDR3: CASSPGTSGRGPYF. The DNA for the CDR3 is TGTGCCAGCAGCCCCGGGACTAGCGGGAGGGGGCCGTACTTC.

The J gene is TRBJ2-7, the V gene TRBV28; 14 bases line up with TRBD2. V shed 10 bases and J 5 bases; nucleotides not matched to a gene: 13. Germline assignment: CDR1 MDHEN and CDR2 SYDVKM. The length of the CDR3 is 16 residues. The CDR3 sequence: CATESETGLAGDEQYF. In DNA form, the CDR3 reads TGTGCCACCGAGTCCGAAACGGGACTAGCGGGAGACGAGCAGTACTTC.

This chain uses TRBV11-2 with TRBJ1-1; TRBD1 agrees at 7 bases. V lost 3 bases to trimming and J lost 1 base; unmatched junction nucleotides: 8. Per the germline V gene, CDR1 is SGHAT and CDR2 is FQNNGV. The CDR3 is 16 residues long. The CDR3 is CASSFPQTGQNTEAFF. The DNA for the CDR3 is TGTGCCAGCAGCTTTCCCCAGACAGGGCAGAACACTGAAGCTTTCTTT.

This clone appeared once. In DNA, the CDR3 is TGTGCCAGTAGCACGGGACTAGCGGGAGAAATGAAGTTCTTC. Encoded protein: CASSTGLAGEMKFF. The rearrangement joins TRBV19 to TRBJ2-1, with 14 bases aligning to TRBD2. V gave up 6 bases and J gave up 14 bases; unmatched junction bases: 9. This CDR3 contains 14 residues. Germline CDR1 is LNHDA and CDR2 is SQIVND (reference sequence).

A note on this clone: Other DNA sequences in the sample encode the same CDR3. The rearrangement joins TRBV6-1 to TRBJ1-5; unclear D gene. V was pared by 1 base and J by 4 bases, with 8 bases between. The CDR3 runs 14 residues. Germline CDR1 is MNHNS and CDR2 is SASEGT. CDR3 residues: CASSEGAGNQPQHF. The CDR3 DNA sequence: TGTGCCAGCAGTGAAGGGGCGGGAAATCAGCCCCAGCATTTT.

The J gene is TRBJ1-1, the V gene TRBV4-1; the D gene is possibly TRBD1 (6 bases). Germline V gene sequence: CDR1 MGHRA, CDR2 YSYEKL. With 4 bases removed from V and 6 bases from J, the gap between germline ends came to 15 bases. The CDR3 spans 14 residues. CDR3 DNA sequence: TGCGCCAGCAGCCGGGGGCCCTTCGAGGCTGAAGCTTTCTTT. Protein product: CASSRGPFEAEAFF.

This clone was seen just once. The chain couples TRBV5-1 to TRBJ2-7; TRBD1 aligns across 9 bases. Germline CDR1 and CDR2: SGHRS and YFSETQ. The CDR3 is made up of 14 amino acids. Trimming removed 3 bases from V and 2 bases from J; junction bases left unmatched: 3. CDR3 loop: CASSYRQGAYEQYF. The CDR3 DNA reads as TGCGCCAGCAGCTACAGACAGGGGGCCTACGAGCAGTACTTC.

The CDR3 spells CASSGRQGASYEQYF. CDR3 nucleotides: TGTGCCAGCAGTGGTCGACAGGGGGCATCTTACGAGCAGTACTTC. This rearrangement joins TRBV6-5 to TRBJ2-7, with 10 bases aligning to TRBD1. The V and J ends lost 5 bases and 4 bases, in that order; junction bases with no gene match: 8. Germline-derived CDR1 and CDR2 are MNHEY and SVGAGI. This CDR3 is 15 amino acids long.

The V call is TRBV6-5, the J call TRBJ2-7; 7 bases agree with TRBD1. The CDR3 length is 14 residues. With V trimmed by 8 bases and J by 2 bases, 9 bases remained unmatched. Germline CDR1 MNHEY, CDR2 SVGAGI. The CDR3 region has the DNA TGTGCCAGCTCTTCCCAGCAGGGGGCCTACGAGCAGTACTTC. Translating it yields CASSSQQGAYEQYF.